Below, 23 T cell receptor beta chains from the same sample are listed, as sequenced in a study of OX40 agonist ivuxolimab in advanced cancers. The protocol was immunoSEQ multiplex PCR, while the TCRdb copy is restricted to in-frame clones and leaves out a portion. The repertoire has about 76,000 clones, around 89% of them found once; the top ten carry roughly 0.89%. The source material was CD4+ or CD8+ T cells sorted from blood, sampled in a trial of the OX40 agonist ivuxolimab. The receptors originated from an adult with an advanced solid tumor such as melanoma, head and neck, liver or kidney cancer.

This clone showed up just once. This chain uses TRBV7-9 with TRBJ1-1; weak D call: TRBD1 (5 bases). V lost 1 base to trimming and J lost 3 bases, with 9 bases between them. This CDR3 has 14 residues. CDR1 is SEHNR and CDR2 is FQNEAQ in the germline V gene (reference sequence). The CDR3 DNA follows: TGTGCCAGCAGCTTAGAGGGGCAGTACACTGAAGCTTTCTTT. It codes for CASSLEGQYTEAFF.

In DNA form, the CDR3 reads TGTGCCAGCAGCTTGGCAAAAAAGCTCGGGACGGCGACCTACGAGCAGTACTTC. Its protein product is CASSLAKKLGTATYEQYF. The chain has TRBV5-6 and TRBJ2-7; D tentatively reads TRBD1 or TRBD2 (5 bases each). V dropped 0 bases and J dropped 2 bases, with 21 bases sitting between them. Germline CDR1 reads SGHDT; CDR2 reads YYEEEE. CDR3 length: 18 residues.

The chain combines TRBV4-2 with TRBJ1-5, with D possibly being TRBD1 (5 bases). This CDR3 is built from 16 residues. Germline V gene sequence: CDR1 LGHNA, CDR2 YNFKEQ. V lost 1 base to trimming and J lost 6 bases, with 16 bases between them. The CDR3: CASSQVGQGSSQPQHF. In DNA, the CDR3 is TGTGCCAGCAGCCAAGTCGGGCAGGGATCATCTCAGCCCCAGCATTTT.

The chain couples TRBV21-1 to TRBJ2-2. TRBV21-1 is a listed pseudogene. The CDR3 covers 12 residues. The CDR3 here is CASRINTGELFF. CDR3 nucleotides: TGTGCCAGCAGGATAAACACCGGGGAGCTGTTTTTT.

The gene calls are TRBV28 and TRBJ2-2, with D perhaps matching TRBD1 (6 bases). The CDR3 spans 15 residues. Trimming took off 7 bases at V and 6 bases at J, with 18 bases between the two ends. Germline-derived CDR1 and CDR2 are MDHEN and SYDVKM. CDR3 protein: CASTLSKQGAGELFF. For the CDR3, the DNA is TGTGCCAGCACACTTTCAAAACAGGGTGCCGGGGAGCTGTTTTTT.

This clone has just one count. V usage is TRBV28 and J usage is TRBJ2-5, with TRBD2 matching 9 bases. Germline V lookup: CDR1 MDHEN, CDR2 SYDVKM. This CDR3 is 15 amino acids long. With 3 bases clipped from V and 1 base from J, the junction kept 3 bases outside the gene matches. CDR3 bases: TGTGCCAGCAGTTTCGGGACTAGCTTCCAAGAGACCCAGTACTTC. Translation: CASSFGTSFQETQYF. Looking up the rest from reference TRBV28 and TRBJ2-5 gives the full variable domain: DVKVTQSSRYLVKRTGEKVFLECVQDMDHENMFWYRQDPGLGLRLIYFSYDVKMKEKGDIPEGYSVSREKKERFSLILESASTNQTSMYLCASSFGTSFQETQYFGPGTRLLVL.

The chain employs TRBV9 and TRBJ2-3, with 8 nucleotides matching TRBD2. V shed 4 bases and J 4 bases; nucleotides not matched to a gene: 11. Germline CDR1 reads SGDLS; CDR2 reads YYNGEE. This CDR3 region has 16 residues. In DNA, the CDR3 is TGTGCCAGCAGCCCTACTAGCGGAAGGATGCCAGATACGCAGTATTTT. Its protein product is CASSPTSGRMPDTQYF.

The CDR3 DNA follows: TGTGCCAGCAGCTTAGACCCACCAACAGATACGCAGTATTTT. Translating gives CASSLDPPTDTQYF. This chain connects TRBV7-6 to TRBJ2-3, with unresolved D. Trimming cost V 1 base and J 3 bases, with 8 bases left between them. This CDR3 has 14 amino acids. The V gene's germline CDR1 is SGHVS and CDR2 FNYEAQ.

The CDR3 DNA follows: TGTGCCAGCAGTGTATCAAGGACTATCTACGAGCAGTACTTC. Protein: CASSVSRTIYEQYF. The V and J genes are TRBV2 and TRBJ2-7; possibly TRBD2 for D (6 bases). V was trimmed by 4 bases and J by 3 bases, leaving 13 bases between them. Germline loops: CDR1 SNHLY, CDR2 FYNNEI. This CDR3 is built from 14 residues. The variable domain in full, with the rest retrieved from reference TRBV2 and TRBJ2-7, is EPEVTQTPSHQVTQMGQEVILRCVPISNHLYFYWYRQILGQKVEFLVSFYNNEISEKSEIFDDQFSVERPDGSNFTLKIRSTKLEDSAMYFCASSVSRTIYEQYFGPGTRLTVT.

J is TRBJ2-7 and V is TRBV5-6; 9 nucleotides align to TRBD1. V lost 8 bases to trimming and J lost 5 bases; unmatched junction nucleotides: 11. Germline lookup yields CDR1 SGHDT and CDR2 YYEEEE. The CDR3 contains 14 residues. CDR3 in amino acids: CARQRTGGVDEQYF. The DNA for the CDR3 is TGTGCCAGACAGAGAACAGGGGGCGTGGACGAGCAGTACTTC.

CDR3 DNA: TGTGCCAGCAGCTTAATCACACCTAATGAAAAACTGTTTTTT. The encoded protein is CASSLITPNEKLFF. V is TRBV7-9 and J is TRBJ1-4; D gene ambiguous. V was trimmed by 2 bases and J by 3 bases, leaving 7 bases between them. The CDR3 is 14 residues long. Per germline, CDR1 SEHNR and CDR2 FQNEAQ (reference sequence).

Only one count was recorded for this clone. The CDR3 DNA reads as TGCGCCAGCAGCTTGGGCCAGGGTGAGACCCAGTACTTC. Translation gives CASSLGQGETQYF. The V and J genes are TRBV5-1 and TRBJ2-5; the D gene is possibly TRBD1 (5 bases). The V gene lost 0 bases and the J gene lost 5 bases, with 8 bases spanning the gap. CDR3 length: 13 residues. In germline, CDR1 is SGHRS, CDR2 YFSETQ.

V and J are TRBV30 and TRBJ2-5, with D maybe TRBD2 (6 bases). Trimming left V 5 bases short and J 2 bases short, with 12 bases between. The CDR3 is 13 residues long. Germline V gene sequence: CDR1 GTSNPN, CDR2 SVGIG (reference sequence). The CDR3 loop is CAWAGTYQETQYF. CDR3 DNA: TGTGCCTGGGCCGGGACTTATCAAGAGACCCAGTACTTC.

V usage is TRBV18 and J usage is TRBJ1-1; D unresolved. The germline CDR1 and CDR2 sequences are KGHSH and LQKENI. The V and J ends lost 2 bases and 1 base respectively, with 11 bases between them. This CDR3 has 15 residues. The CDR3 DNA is TGTGCCAGCTCACCATTCTTACAGCAGAACACTGAAGCTTTCTTT. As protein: CASSPFLQQNTEAFF.

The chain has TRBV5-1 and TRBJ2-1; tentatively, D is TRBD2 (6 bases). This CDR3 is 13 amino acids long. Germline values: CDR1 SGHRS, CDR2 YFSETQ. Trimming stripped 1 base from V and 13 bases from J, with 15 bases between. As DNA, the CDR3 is TGCGCCAGCAGCTTGTTGGGAGGAGGAGTCCAGTTCTTC. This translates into CASSLLGGGVQFF.

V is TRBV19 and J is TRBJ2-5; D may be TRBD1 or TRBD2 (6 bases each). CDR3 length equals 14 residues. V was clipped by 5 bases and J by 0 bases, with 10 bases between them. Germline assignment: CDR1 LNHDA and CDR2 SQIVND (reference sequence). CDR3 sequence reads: CASSLGGNQETQYF. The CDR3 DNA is TGTGCCAGTAGTTTAGGGGGGAACCAAGAGACCCAGTACTTC.

The CDR3 loop is CAWTKGEFTDTQYF. The CDR3 DNA is TGTGCCTGGACTAAAGGAGAGTTCACAGATACGCAGTATTTT. The chain employs TRBV30 and TRBJ2-3; D is unresolved. Germline assignment: CDR1 GTSNPN and CDR2 SVGIG (reference sequence). Trimming stripped 4 bases from V and 2 bases from J, with 13 bases between. There are 14 residues in the CDR3.

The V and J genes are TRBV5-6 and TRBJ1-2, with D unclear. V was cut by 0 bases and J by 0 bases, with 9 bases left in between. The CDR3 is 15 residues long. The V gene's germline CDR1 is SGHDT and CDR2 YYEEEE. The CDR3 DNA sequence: TGTGCCAGCAGCTTGGTCGGACGCGCTAACTATGGCTACACCTTC. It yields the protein CASSLVGRANYGYTF. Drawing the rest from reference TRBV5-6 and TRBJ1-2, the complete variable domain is DAGVTQSPTHLIKTRGQQVTLRCSPKSGHDTVSWYQQALGQGPQFIFQYYEEEERQRGNFPDRFSGHQFPNYSSELNVNALLLGDSALYLCASSLVGRANYGYTFGSGTRLTVV.

The DNA of the CDR3 is TGTGCCAGCAGCTTAATTGGCAGGGCTCGAGAGCAGTACTTC. Translated, it gives CASSLIGRAREQYF. This rearrangement joins TRBV7-3 to TRBJ2-7; D is possibly TRBD1 (5 bases). Looked up from germline, CDR1 is SGHTA and CDR2 is FQGTGA. Trimming cost V 1 base and J 7 bases, with 14 bases left between them. This CDR3 region has 14 residues.

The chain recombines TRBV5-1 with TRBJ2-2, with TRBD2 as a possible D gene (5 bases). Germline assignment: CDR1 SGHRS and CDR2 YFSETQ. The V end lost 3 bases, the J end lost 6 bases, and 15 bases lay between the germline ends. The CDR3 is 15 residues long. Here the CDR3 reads CASSSRTLRAGELFF. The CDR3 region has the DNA TGCGCCAGCAGCTCCCGGACCCTGCGGGCCGGGGAGCTGTTTTTT.

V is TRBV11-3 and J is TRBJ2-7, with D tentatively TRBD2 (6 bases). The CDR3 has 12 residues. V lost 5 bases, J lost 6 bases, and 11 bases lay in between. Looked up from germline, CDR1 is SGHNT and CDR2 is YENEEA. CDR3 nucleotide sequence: TGTGCCAGCAGCCACGGGAGTGGCGAGCAGTACTTC. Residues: CASSHGSGEQYF. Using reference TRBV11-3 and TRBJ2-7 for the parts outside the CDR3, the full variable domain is EAGVVQSPRYKIIEKKQPVAFWCNPISGHNTLYWYLQNLGQGPELLIRYENEEAVDDSQLPKDRFSAERLKGVDSTLKIQPAELGDSAVYLCASSHGSGEQYFGPGTRLTVT.

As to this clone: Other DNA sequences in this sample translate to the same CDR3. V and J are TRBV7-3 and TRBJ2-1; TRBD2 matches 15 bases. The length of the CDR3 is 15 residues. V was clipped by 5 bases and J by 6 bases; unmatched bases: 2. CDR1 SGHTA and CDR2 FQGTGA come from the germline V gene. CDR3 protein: CASSAGLAGGNEQFF. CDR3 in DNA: TGTGCCAGCAGCGCGGGACTAGCGGGAGGCAATGAGCAGTTCTTC.

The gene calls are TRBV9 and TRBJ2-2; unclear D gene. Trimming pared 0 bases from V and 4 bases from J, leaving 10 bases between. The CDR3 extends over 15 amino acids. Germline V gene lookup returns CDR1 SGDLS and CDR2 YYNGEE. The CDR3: CASSVARVATGELFF. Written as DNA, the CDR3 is TGTGCCAGCAGCGTAGCGCGTGTTGCCACCGGGGAGCTGTTTTTT. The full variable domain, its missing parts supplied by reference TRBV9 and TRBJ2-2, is DSGVTQTPKHLITATGQRVTLRCSPRSGDLSVYWYQQSLDQGLQFLIQYYNGEERAKGNILERFSAQQFPDLHSELNLSSLELGDSALYFCASSVARVATGELFFGEGSRLTVL.